The subject of this entry is one T cell receptor beta chain. TCRdb keeps only in-frame clones here, not all; method: immunoSEQ multiplex PCR. The sample has 200,000 to 250,000 clones, approximately 86% seen once; the top ten hold more than 6%. This sample was included in a study of blood T cell repertoires in COVID-19. The sample comprised peripheral blood. The clonotype originates from a woman in her fifties or sixties with active or convalescent COVID-19.

The DNA of the CDR3 is TGTGCCAGCAGCCCCGGGTGGGGCCCACGACGCTGGGGCAATCAGCCCCAGCATTTT. Amino acid sequence: CASSPGWGPRRWGNQPQHF. This rearrangement joins TRBV27 to TRBJ1-5, with a tentative D call TRBD1 (5 bases). V gave up 6 bases and J gave up 2 bases, with 26 bases separating them. CDR1 and CDR2 (germline): MNHEY, SMNVEV (reference sequence). The CDR3 covers 19 residues.